This TCR beta chain appears in the sequencing data of a study of blood T cell repertoires in COVID-19. Study-wide background: Samples taken during acute and convalescent COVID-19 were collected in the United States, Italy and Spain. T cells, B-cell-depleted T cells, or PBMCs supplied cDNA or gDNA.

Per the original data handling: Amplified reference gene primers provided the basis for estimating nucleated cell counts. Data came from immunoSEQ multiplex PCR; TCRdb stores just in-frame clones and leaves some out. V, J and clone size are taken as reported in that table, and D and trimming were inferred from the DNA itself. The sample lists under 300,000 clones, roughly 82% occurring once. Germline CDR1 reads SNHLY; CDR2 reads FYNNEI. The junction had 10 bases not matched to a gene; V was cut back by 5 bases and J by 15 bases. The CDR3 runs 12 residues. V usage is TRBV2 and J usage is TRBJ2-3; 8 bases are shared with TRBD2. Sequencing was done on a sample of peripheral blood. This clonotype originated in a woman of 80 years or more with active or convalescent COVID-19. The CDR3 DNA reads TGTGCCAGCAGTAAACCAACGGGACTAGATTATTTT. Encoded protein: CASSKPTGLDYF.